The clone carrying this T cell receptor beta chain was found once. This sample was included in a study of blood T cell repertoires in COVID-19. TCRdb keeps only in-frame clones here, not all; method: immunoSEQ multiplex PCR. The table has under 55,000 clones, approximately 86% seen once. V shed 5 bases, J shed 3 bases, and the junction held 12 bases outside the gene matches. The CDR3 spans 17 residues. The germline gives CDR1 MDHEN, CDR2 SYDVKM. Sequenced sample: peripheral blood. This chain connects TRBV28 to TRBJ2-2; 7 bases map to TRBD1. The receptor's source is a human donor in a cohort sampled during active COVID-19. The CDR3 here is CASSTGTALGDTGELFF. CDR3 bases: TGTGCCAGCAGTACCGGGACAGCCCTGGGGGACACCGGGGAGCTGTTTTTT.